This TCR beta chain is from a study of cytotoxic CD8 clonotypes in ibrutinib-treated CLL. The wider study: With a range of 6 to 36, the median treatment time before response samples were taken was roughly twelve months.

Study observations and caveats: Patients showed higher baseline clonality than age-matched healthy donors, and it tracked circulating CD8+ T-cell counts. Private clonotypes, not public ones, expanded at ibrutinib response.

As to this clone: Antigen: not known.

Depth targeted 1 in 200,000 to 1 in 1 million T cells, averaging 10x coverage per clonotype. The repertoire was sequenced with immunoSEQ multiplex PCR; TCRdb's copy has only in-frame clones and lacks some. The sample includes 15,000 to 20,000 clones, roughly 80% of them seen just once. CDR1 and CDR2 (germline): SGHTA, FQGNSA. The CDR3 runs 15 residues. V dropped 5 bases and J dropped 0 bases, with 11 bases sitting between them. The clonotype comes from a human donor with chronic lymphocytic leukemia. The gene calls are TRBV7-2 and TRBJ1-5; no definite D call. The source was PBMCs, collected before ibrutinib treatment. The CDR3 DNA reads TGTGCCAGCAGCCAGTATTGGGGTAGCAATCAGCCCCAGCATTTT. It specifies CASSQYWGSNQPQHF.